Listed below are T cell receptor beta chains from one sample, sequenced in a study of post-analysis software for immune sequencing data. One entry per CDR3 protein, called by TCRdb with MiXCR from the PCR reads. This repertoire shows 430,000 or so distinct CDR3 sequences, 30% to 40% found once; its top ten account for around 8%. The sequencing input was blood. Every receptor here comes from a girl aged 2 to 10 with multiple sclerosis. The CDR3 runs from the conserved cysteine through the conserved F or W. D genes are given only for firm matches. Expanded clones are given a class, and other clones once, few, many or no size at all.

d_call: TRBD1
j_call: TRBJ2-7
clone_size: -
v_call: TRBV7-8
cdr3_nt: TGTGCCAGCAGCTCTAGAGCGGGACAGGGCTCCTACGAGCAGTACTTC
cdr3_aa: CASSSRAGQGSYEQYF

d_call: -
j_call: TRBJ2-7
clone_size: -
v_call: TRBV6-5
cdr3_nt: TGTGCCAGCAGTGTTGCGGCGCAGAGTATCTACGAGCAGTACTTC
cdr3_aa: CASSVAAQSIYEQYF

d_call: TRBD2
j_call: TRBJ2-7
clone_size: few
v_call: TRBV4-1
cdr3_nt: TGCGCCAGCAGCCAAGGACTGAGCGGGGGATACGAGCAGTACTTC
cdr3_aa: CASSQGLSGGYEQYF

d_call: -
j_call: TRBJ1-2
clone_size: -
v_call: TRBV9
cdr3_nt: TGTGCCAGCAGCGCCGAGGGAGACCCTAACTATGGCTACACCTTC
cdr3_aa: CASSAEGDPNYGYTF

d_call: TRBD1
j_call: TRBJ2-7
clone_size: few
v_call: TRBV6-6
cdr3_nt: TGTGCCAGCAGGAGGGACAGCGGTAGGTACGAGCAGTACTTC
cdr3_aa: CASRRDSGRYEQYF

d_call: -
j_call: TRBJ2-1
clone_size: -
v_call: TRBV6-6
cdr3_nt: TGTGCCAGCAGTGTTTTCGATGAGCAGTTCTTC
cdr3_aa: CASSVFDEQFF

d_call: -
j_call: TRBJ2-1
clone_size: -
v_call: TRBV11-2
cdr3_nt: TGTGCCAGCAGCTTATCAAGAACGGGTAGAGTAGAAGAGCAGTTCTTC
cdr3_aa: CASSLSRTGRVEEQFF

d_call: -
j_call: TRBJ2-1
clone_size: -
v_call: TRBV7-8
cdr3_nt: TGTGCCAGCAGCAAACTAGCCCTGAATAGTGAGCAGTTCTTC
cdr3_aa: CASSKLALNSEQFF

d_call: -
j_call: TRBJ2-1
clone_size: -
v_call: TRBV20-1
cdr3_nt: TGCGGTGCAAACCCGGGACTCAACTTCCTCTACAATGAGCAGTTCTTC
cdr3_aa: CGANPGLNFLYNEQFF

d_call: TRBD2
j_call: TRBJ2-1
clone_size: -
v_call: TRBV28
cdr3_nt: TGTGCCAGCAGACTAAGAATAACTAGCGGGAGGGCGGATGAGCAGTTCTTC
cdr3_aa: CASRLRITSGRADEQFF

d_call: -
j_call: TRBJ2-3
clone_size: -
v_call: TRBV30
cdr3_nt: TGTGCCTGGAGTGTCGGTTCAGGCACAGATACGCAGTATTTT
cdr3_aa: CAWSVGSGTDTQYF

d_call: -
j_call: TRBJ2-5
clone_size: many
v_call: TRBV15
cdr3_nt: TGTGCCACCAGCAGAGCCGGTCCCCGAGAGACCCAGTACTTC
cdr3_aa: CATSRAGPRETQYF

d_call: -
j_call: TRBJ2-1
clone_size: -
v_call: TRBV7-2
cdr3_nt: TGTGCCAGCAGCTTAGAACCCACTACCAATGAGCAGTTCTTC
cdr3_aa: CASSLEPTTNEQFF

d_call: TRBD1
j_call: TRBJ2-7
clone_size: few
v_call: TRBV20-1
cdr3_nt: TGCAGTGCTAAGAAGACAGGGAAGAGCCACTACGAGCAGTACTTC
cdr3_aa: CSAKKTGKSHYEQYF

d_call: TRBD1
j_call: TRBJ2-7
clone_size: -
v_call: TRBV3-1
cdr3_nt: TGTGCCAGCAGCAAAAGGGCCAACAGGGGGCGTAGAAGCGAGCAGTACTTC
cdr3_aa: CASSKRANRGRRSEQYF

d_call: TRBD1
j_call: TRBJ2-1
clone_size: -
v_call: TRBV29-1
cdr3_nt: TGCAGCGGTGAAGCAGGGGGCAATGAGCAGTTCTTC
cdr3_aa: CSGEAGGNEQFF

d_call: -
j_call: TRBJ2-1
clone_size: few
v_call: TRBV3-1
cdr3_nt: TGTGCCAGCAGCTCTTGGGGGGAATACGCTGAGCAGTTCTTC
cdr3_aa: CASSSWGEYAEQFF

d_call: TRBD2
j_call: TRBJ2-1
clone_size: -
v_call: TRBV14
cdr3_nt: TGTGCCAGCAGCCAAGGCGGGGGGCCTCGGTTCTTC
cdr3_aa: CASSQGGGPRFF

d_call: -
j_call: TRBJ1-6
clone_size: -
v_call: TRBV7-8
cdr3_nt: TGTGCCAGCAGCTTACAGGGTTATGGTGATTCACCCCTCCACTTT
cdr3_aa: CASSLQGYGDSPLHF

d_call: -
j_call: TRBJ1-2
clone_size: few
v_call: TRBV29-1
cdr3_nt: TGCAGCGTCCCGGGGGTAGATGGCTACACCTTC
cdr3_aa: CSVPGVDGYTF

d_call: TRBD1
j_call: TRBJ1-6
clone_size: -
v_call: TRBV27
cdr3_nt: TGTGCCGGCAGCCCAGCCGAACGGGACAGTGGATTCTTCCTCCACTTT
cdr3_aa: CAGSPAERDSGFFLHF

d_call: -
j_call: TRBJ1-1
clone_size: -
v_call: TRBV10-2
cdr3_nt: TGCGTCAGCAGTGACCTCAGGAACACTGAAGCTTTCTTT
cdr3_aa: CVSSDLRNTEAFF

d_call: -
j_call: TRBJ2-1
clone_size: once
v_call: TRBV21-1
cdr3_nt: TGTGCCAGCAGCAAAGCGGGGCGGAGCTCCTACAATGAGCAGTTCTTC
cdr3_aa: CASSKAGRSSYNEQFF

d_call: TRBD2
j_call: TRBJ2-2
clone_size: few
v_call: TRBV29-1
cdr3_nt: TGCAGCGGAGGACTAGCGGTCGGGGAGCTGTTTTTT
cdr3_aa: CSGGLAVGELFF

d_call: TRBD1
j_call: TRBJ1-1
clone_size: -
v_call: TRBV5-1
cdr3_nt: TGCGCCAGCAGCCACGTGACAGGGGCGAACACTGAAGCTTTCTTT
cdr3_aa: CASSHVTGANTEAFF

d_call: TRBD2
j_call: TRBJ2-7
clone_size: -
v_call: TRBV29-1
cdr3_nt: TGCAGCGTTGGTCTAGCGGGGAAAAACGAGCAGTACTTC
cdr3_aa: CSVGLAGKNEQYF

d_call: -
j_call: TRBJ2-7
clone_size: -
v_call: TRBV7-9
cdr3_nt: TGTACCAGCAGCTTATTTGCAGGTAGTCCCTACGAGCAGTACTTC
cdr3_aa: CTSSLFAGSPYEQYF

d_call: -
j_call: TRBJ2-3
clone_size: few
v_call: TRBV14
cdr3_nt: TGTGCCAGCAGTGACCTTGCGGGGATCACAGATACGCAGTATTTT
cdr3_aa: CASSDLAGITDTQYF

d_call: TRBD1
j_call: TRBJ2-1
clone_size: few
v_call: TRBV9
cdr3_nt: TGTGCCAGCAGCATAAACTCTCCAGGGGGCGTGCAGTTCTTC
cdr3_aa: CASSINSPGGVQFF

d_call: -
j_call: TRBJ1-6
clone_size: few
v_call: TRBV6-6
cdr3_nt: TGTGCCAGCAGTTATGGGCCCGACCGGTCACCCCTCCACTTT
cdr3_aa: CASSYGPDRSPLHF

d_call: -
j_call: TRBJ1-2
clone_size: -
v_call: TRBV9
cdr3_nt: TGTGCCAGCAGCCCGGGCGGGATCCAAAGTAACTATGGCTACACCTTC
cdr3_aa: CASSPGGIQSNYGYTF

d_call: TRBD2
j_call: TRBJ2-5
clone_size: -
v_call: TRBV10-3
cdr3_nt: TGTGCCATCGGACGAAGCGGGAATACACAAGAGACCCAGTACTTC
cdr3_aa: CAIGRSGNTQETQYF

d_call: -
j_call: TRBJ2-7
clone_size: -
v_call: TRBV18
cdr3_nt: TGTGCCAGCTCACCACGTCCAGGGGCCCCCTACGAGCAGTACTTC
cdr3_aa: CASSPRPGAPYEQYF

d_call: -
j_call: TRBJ1-3
clone_size: few
v_call: TRBV3-1
cdr3_nt: TGTGCCAGCAGCCAGGGCGGGTCCGGAGCTGGAAACACCACATATTTT
cdr3_aa: CASSQGGSGAGNTTYF

d_call: -
j_call: TRBJ2-3
clone_size: -
v_call: TRBV7-2
cdr3_nt: TGTGCCAGCAGCCTACAGGGCCTCCTAGGCACAGATACGCAGTATTTT
cdr3_aa: CASSLQGLLGTDTQYF

d_call: -
j_call: TRBJ1-1
clone_size: few
v_call: TRBV6-5
cdr3_nt: TGTGCCAGCAGACGGACAGTCTTAACTGAAGCTTTCTTT
cdr3_aa: CASRRTVLTEAFF

d_call: TRBD2
j_call: TRBJ2-4
clone_size: few
v_call: TRBV6-2/TRBV6-3
cdr3_nt: TGTGCCAGCAGTTACTCTCCTAGCGGGAGAGAGGTCAGAAACATTCAGTACTTC
cdr3_aa: CASSYSPSGREVRNIQYF

d_call: TRBD1
j_call: TRBJ2-3
clone_size: -
v_call: TRBV6-6
cdr3_nt: TGTGTCAGCAGCACAGGGGGCAGAGCAGATACGCAGTATTTT
cdr3_aa: CVSSTGGRADTQYF

d_call: -
j_call: TRBJ2-3
clone_size: few
v_call: TRBV20-1
cdr3_nt: TGCAGTGCTGGGGCCATTAGCGGAGGCACAGATACGCAGTATTTT
cdr3_aa: CSAGAISGGTDTQYF

d_call: -
j_call: TRBJ1-4
clone_size: few
v_call: TRBV2
cdr3_nt: TGTGCCAGGCGTTATGCAACTAATGAAAAACTGTTTTTT
cdr3_aa: CARRYATNEKLFF

d_call: -
j_call: TRBJ2-5
clone_size: -
v_call: TRBV6-5
cdr3_nt: TGTGCCAGCAGTTATGGGGTGGGCCAAGAGACCCAGTACTTC
cdr3_aa: CASSYGVGQETQYF

d_call: -
j_call: TRBJ2-5
clone_size: -
v_call: TRBV29-1
cdr3_nt: TGCAGCGTCTCTCCGACACGTCTAGAGCAAGAGACCCAGTACTTC
cdr3_aa: CSVSPTRLEQETQYF

d_call: TRBD2
j_call: TRBJ2-1
clone_size: -
v_call: TRBV28
cdr3_nt: TGTGCCAGCATTCCAGCGGGAGGGTTGAATGAGCAGTTCTTC
cdr3_aa: CASIPAGGLNEQFF

d_call: TRBD2
j_call: TRBJ2-7
clone_size: -
v_call: TRBV4-2
cdr3_nt: TGTGCCAGCAGCCAAGTCCTAGCGGGAATCTACGAGCAGTACTTC
cdr3_aa: CASSQVLAGIYEQYF

d_call: -
j_call: TRBJ2-6
clone_size: -
v_call: TRBV4-2
cdr3_nt: TGTGCCAGCAGCCGGATAAGACAGGGACTGTCTGGGGCCAACGTCCTGACTTTC
cdr3_aa: CASSRIRQGLSGANVLTF

d_call: -
j_call: TRBJ1-2
clone_size: -
v_call: TRBV4-2
cdr3_nt: TGTGCCAGCAGCCAAGATTGGAGGGGACTAGGCTACACCTTC
cdr3_aa: CASSQDWRGLGYTF

d_call: TRBD1
j_call: TRBJ2-3
clone_size: -
v_call: TRBV3-1
cdr3_nt: TGTGCCAGCAGCCAACGAGGACAGGGCACAGATACGCAGTATTTT
cdr3_aa: CASSQRGQGTDTQYF

d_call: TRBD1
j_call: TRBJ2-7
clone_size: -
v_call: TRBV15
cdr3_nt: TGTGCCACCAGCAGTTTAGGGACAGGGTACAATGAGCAGTACTTC
cdr3_aa: CATSSLGTGYNEQYF

d_call: -
j_call: TRBJ1-6
clone_size: many
v_call: TRBV7-2
cdr3_nt: TGTGCCAGCAGCCGAGGGACGGAGGGATTGGCCCTCCACTTT
cdr3_aa: CASSRGTEGLALHF

d_call: TRBD2
j_call: TRBJ2-1
clone_size: -
v_call: TRBV4-1
cdr3_nt: TGCGCCAGCAGTGATTTAGGGCGGGGGGGCAACGCGGATGAGCAGTTCTTC
cdr3_aa: CASSDLGRGGNADEQFF

d_call: -
j_call: TRBJ1-6
clone_size: -
v_call: TRBV7-2
cdr3_nt: TGTGCCAGCAGCTTAGTCCCGAGTCGGTCACCCCTCCACTTT
cdr3_aa: CASSLVPSRSPLHF